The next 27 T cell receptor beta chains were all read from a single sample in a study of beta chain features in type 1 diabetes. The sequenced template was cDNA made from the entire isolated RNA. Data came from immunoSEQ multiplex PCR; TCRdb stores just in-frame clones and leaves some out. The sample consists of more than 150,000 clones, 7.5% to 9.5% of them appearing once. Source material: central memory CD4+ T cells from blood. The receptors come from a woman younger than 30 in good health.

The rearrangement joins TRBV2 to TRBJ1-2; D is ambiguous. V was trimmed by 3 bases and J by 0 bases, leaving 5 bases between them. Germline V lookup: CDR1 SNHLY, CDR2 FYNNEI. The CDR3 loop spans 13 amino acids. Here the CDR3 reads CASSDRANYGYTF. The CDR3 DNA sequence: TGTGCCAGCAGTGATCGAGCTAACTATGGCTACACCTTC.

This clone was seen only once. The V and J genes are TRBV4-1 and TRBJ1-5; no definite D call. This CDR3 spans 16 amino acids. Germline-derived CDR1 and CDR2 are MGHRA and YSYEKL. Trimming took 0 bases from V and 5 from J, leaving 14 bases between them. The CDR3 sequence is CASSQEARLDYQPQHF. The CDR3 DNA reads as TGCGCCAGCAGCCAAGAGGCCAGGTTAGATTATCAGCCCCAGCATTTT.

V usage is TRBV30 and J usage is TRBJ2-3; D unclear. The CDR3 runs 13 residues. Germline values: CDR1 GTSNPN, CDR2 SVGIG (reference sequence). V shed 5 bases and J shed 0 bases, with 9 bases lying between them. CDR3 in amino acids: CAWVAASTDTQYF. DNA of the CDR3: TGTGCCTGGGTGGCGGCTAGCACAGATACGCAGTATTTT.

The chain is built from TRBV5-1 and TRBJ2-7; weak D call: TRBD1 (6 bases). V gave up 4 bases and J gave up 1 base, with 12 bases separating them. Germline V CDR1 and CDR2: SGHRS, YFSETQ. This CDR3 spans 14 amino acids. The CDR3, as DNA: TGCGCCAGCAGCGAAGGAACAGGGTCCTACGAGCAGTACTTC. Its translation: CASSEGTGSYEQYF.

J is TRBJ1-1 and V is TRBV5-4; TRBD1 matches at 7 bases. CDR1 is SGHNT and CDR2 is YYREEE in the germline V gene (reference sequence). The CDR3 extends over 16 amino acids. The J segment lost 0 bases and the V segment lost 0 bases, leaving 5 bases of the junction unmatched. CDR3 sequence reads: CASSLGQGVMNTEAFF. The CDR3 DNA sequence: TGTGCCAGCAGCTTGGGGCAGGGGGTCATGAACACTGAAGCTTTCTTT.

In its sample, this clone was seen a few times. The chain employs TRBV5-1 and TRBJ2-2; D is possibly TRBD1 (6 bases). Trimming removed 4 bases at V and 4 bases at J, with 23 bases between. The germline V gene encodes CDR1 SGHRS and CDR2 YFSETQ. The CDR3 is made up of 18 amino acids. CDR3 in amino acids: CASSPTDRPGAITGELFF. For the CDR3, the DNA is TGCGCCAGCAGCCCCACGGACCGCCCAGGGGCCATCACCGGGGAGCTGTTTTTT.

This CDR3 is CAWRGLAGETDTQYF. In DNA form, the CDR3 reads TGTGCCTGGAGGGGGCTAGCGGGAGAAACAGATACGCAGTATTTT. The genes are TRBV30 and TRBJ2-3; 10 positions agree with TRBD2. This CDR3 has 15 residues. CDR1 is GTSNPN, CDR2 SVGIG, per germline (reference sequence). V shed 3 bases, J shed 3 bases, and the junction held 6 bases outside the gene matches.

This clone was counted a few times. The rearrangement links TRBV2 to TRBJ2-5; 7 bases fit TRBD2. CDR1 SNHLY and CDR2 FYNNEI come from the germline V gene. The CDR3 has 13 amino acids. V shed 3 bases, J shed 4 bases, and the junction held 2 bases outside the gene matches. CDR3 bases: TGTGCCAGCAGTGAGGGGGGGATAGAGACCCAGTACTTC. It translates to CASSEGGIETQYF. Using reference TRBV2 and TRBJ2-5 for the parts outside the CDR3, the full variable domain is EPEVTQTPSHQVTQMGQEVILRCVPISNHLYFYWYRQILGQKVEFLVSFYNNEISEKSEIFDDQFSVERPDGSNFTLKIRSTKLEDSAMYFCASSEGGIETQYFGPGTRLLVL.

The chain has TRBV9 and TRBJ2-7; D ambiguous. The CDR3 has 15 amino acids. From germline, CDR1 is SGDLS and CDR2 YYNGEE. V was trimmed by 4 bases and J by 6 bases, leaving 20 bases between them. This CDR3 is CASSPHPPVTVEQYF. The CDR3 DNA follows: TGTGCCAGCAGCCCTCATCCCCCGGTTACTGTCGAGCAGTACTTC.

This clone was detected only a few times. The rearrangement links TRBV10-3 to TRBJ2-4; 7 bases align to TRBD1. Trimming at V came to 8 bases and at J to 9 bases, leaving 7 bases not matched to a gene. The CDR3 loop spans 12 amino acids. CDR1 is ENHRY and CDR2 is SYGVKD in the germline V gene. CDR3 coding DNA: TGTGCCATCCGCGAAGGGGGCGGCATTCAGTACTTC. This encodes CAIREGGGIQYF.

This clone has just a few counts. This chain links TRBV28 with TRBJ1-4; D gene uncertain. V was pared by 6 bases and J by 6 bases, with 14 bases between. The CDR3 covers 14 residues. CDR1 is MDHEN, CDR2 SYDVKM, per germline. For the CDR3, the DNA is TGTGCCAGCAGCTTGACGTACGGGGATGAAAAACTGTTTTTT. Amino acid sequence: CASSLTYGDEKLFF.

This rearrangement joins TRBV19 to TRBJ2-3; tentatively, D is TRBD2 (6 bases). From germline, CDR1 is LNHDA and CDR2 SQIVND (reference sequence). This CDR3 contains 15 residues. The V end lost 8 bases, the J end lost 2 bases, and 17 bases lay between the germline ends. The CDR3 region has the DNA TGTGCCAGTGGGACGGGGGATATTACCACAGATACGCAGTATTTT. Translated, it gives CASGTGDITTDTQYF.

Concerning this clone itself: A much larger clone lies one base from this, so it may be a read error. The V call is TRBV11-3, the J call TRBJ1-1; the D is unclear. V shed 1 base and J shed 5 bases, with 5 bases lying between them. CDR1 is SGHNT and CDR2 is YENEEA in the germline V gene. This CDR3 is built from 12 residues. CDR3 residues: CASSLARTEAFF. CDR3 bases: TGTGCCAGCAGCTTAGCCAGGACTGAAGCTTTCTTT.

The CDR3 nucleotides read TGTGCCATCAGTGTTAGGGAGGCCTACGAGCAGTACTTC. Translated, it gives CAISVREAYEQYF. V and J are TRBV10-3 and TRBJ2-7, with TRBD2 as a possible D gene (6 bases). This CDR3 is 13 amino acids long. Trimming removed 4 bases from V and 2 bases from J, with 9 bases in between. Germline lookup yields CDR1 ENHRY and CDR2 SYGVKD.

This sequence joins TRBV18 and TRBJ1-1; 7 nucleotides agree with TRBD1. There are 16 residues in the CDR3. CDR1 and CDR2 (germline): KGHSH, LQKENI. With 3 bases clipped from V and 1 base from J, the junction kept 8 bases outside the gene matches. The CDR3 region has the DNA TGTGCCAGCTCACCCTCCCGAGGGGGCGCGAACACTGAAGCTTTCTTT. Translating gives CASSPSRGGANTEAFF.

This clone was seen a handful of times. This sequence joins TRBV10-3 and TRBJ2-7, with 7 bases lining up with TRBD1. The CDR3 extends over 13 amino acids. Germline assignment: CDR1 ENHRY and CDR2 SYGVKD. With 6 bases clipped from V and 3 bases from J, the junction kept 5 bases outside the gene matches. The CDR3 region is CAISSPGGYEQYF. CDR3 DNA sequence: TGTGCCATCAGCTCCCCAGGGGGCTACGAGCAGTACTTC.

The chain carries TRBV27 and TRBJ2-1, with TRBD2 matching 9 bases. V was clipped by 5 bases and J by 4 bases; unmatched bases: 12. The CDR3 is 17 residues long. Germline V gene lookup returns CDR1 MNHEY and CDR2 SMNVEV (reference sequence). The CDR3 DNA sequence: TGTGCCAGCAGTGGGGCAGCCGGGACTAGCCGGTACAATGAGCAGTTCTTC. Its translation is CASSGAAGTSRYNEQFF.

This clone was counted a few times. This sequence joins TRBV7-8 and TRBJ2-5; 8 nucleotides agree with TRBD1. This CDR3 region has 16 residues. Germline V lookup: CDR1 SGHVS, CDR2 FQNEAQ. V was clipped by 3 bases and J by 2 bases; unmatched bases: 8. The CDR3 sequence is CASSLRTGKRQETQYF. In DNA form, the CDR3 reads TGTGCCAGCAGCTTGCGGACAGGGAAGCGTCAAGAGACCCAGTACTTC.

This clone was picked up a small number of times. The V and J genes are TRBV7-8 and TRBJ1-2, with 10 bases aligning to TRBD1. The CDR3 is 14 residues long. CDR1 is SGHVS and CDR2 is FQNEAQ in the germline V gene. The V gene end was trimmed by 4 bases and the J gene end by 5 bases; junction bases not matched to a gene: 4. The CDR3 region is CASSSGQGIYGYTF. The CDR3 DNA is TGTGCCAGCAGCTCGGGACAGGGGATTTATGGCTACACCTTC.

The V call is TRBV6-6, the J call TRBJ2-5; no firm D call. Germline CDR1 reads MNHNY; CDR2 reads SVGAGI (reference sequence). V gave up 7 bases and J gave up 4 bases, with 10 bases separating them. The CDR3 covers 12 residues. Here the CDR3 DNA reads TGTGCCAGCAAAGCACCGGGAGAGACCCAGTACTTC. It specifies CASKAPGETQYF.

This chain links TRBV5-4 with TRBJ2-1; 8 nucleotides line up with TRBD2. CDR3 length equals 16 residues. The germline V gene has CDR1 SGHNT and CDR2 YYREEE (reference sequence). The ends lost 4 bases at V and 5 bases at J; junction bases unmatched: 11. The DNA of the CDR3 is TGTGCCAGCAGCCCGCTGGGCAGCGGGAGTAACAATGAGCAGTTCTTC. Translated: CASSPLGSGSNNEQFF. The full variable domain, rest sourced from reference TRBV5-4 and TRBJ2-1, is ETGVTQSPTHLIKTRGQQVTLRCSSQSGHNTVSWYQQALGQGPQFIFQYYREEENGRGNFPPRFSGLQFPNYSSELNVNALELDDSALYLCASSPLGSGSNNEQFFGPGTRLTVL.

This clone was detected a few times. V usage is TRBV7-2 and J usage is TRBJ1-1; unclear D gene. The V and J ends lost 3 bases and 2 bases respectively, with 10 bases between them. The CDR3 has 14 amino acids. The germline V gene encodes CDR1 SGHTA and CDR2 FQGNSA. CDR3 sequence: CASSLAEANTEAFF. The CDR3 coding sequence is TGTGCCAGCAGCTTGGCGGAAGCTAACACTGAAGCTTTCTTT.

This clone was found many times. The CDR3 DNA reads TGTGCCAGCAGCTTCAGACTAGGGGAGACCCAGTACTTC. Protein sequence: CASSFRLGETQYF. The chain has TRBV7-3 and TRBJ2-5, with D tentatively TRBD2 (6 bases). The CDR3 has 13 residues. Trimming took 3 bases from V and 5 from J, leaving 10 bases between them. From germline, CDR1 is SGHTA and CDR2 FQGTGA. The full variable domain, rest sourced from reference TRBV7-3 and TRBJ2-5, is GAGVSQTPSNKVTEKGKYVELRCDPISGHTALYWYRQSLGQGPEFLIYFQGTGAADDSGLPNDRFFAVRPEGSVSTLKIQRTERGDSAVYLCASSFRLGETQYFGPGTRLLVL.

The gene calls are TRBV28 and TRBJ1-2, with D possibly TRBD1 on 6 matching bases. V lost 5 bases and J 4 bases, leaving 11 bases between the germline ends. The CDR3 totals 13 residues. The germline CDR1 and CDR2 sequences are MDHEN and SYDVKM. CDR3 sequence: CASSPGGPYGYTF. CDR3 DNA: TGTGCCAGCAGTCCGGGGGGGCCCTATGGCTACACCTTC.

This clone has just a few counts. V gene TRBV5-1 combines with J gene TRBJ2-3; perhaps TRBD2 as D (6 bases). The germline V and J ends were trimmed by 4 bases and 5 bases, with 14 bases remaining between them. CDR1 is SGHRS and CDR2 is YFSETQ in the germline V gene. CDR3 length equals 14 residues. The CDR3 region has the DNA TGCGCCAGCAGCCAGGAGGGAGAGGGAGATACGCAGTATTTT. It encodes CASSQEGEGDTQYF.

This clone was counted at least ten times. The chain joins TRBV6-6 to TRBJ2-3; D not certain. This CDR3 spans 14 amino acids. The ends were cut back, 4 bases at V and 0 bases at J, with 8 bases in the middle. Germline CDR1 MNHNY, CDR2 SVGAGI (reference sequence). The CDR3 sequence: CASSSTASTDTQYF. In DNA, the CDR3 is TGTGCCAGCAGTTCTACAGCTAGCACAGATACGCAGTATTTT.

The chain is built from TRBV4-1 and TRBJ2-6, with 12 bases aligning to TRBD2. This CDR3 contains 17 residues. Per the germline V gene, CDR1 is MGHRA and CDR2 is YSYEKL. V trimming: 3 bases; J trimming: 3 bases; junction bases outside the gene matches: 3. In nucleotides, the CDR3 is TGCGCCAGCAGCCAGACTAGCGGGAGCTTTGGGGCCAACGTCCTGACTTTC. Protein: CASSQTSGSFGANVLTF.